The 16 T cell receptor beta chains below come from one sample, sequenced in a study of T cell changes during pregnancy in multiple sclerosis. Clones were sequenced by immunoSEQ multiplex PCR, and TCRdb holds only the in-frame ones, with some missing. The sample includes around 62,000 clones, 93% seen only once; the top ten take 3.5% to 4.5%. The material sequenced was CD8+ T cells from peripheral blood mononuclear cells, taken in the second trimester of pregnancy. The receptors stem from a female donor with multiple sclerosis, enrolled in a pregnancy study.

The genes are TRBV13 and TRBJ1-1, with 7 bases that match TRBD1. The CDR3 consists of 12 residues. Unmatched junction bases numbered 6, after V lost 9 bases and J lost 5 bases. Germline loops: CDR1 PRHDT, CDR2 FYEKMQ (reference sequence). CDR3 DNA: TGTGCCAGTCGACAGGGTTGGACTGAAGCTTTCTTT. This encodes CASRQGWTEAFF.

As to this clone: A read error may produce the germline difference seen at one junction end. This chain connects TRBV11-3 to TRBJ2-3; 7 bases match TRBD1. Germline CDR1 is SGHNT and CDR2 is YENEEA. The CDR3 loop spans 13 amino acids. Here the CDR3 reads CAGSLGTVDTQYF. DNA for the CDR3: TGTGCCGGCAGCTTAGGGACAGTGGATACGCAGTATTTT.

The rearrangement joins TRBV7-9 to TRBJ2-7; D is ambiguous. CDR1 is SEHNR and CDR2 is FQNEAQ in the germline V gene (reference sequence). The V and J ends lost 2 bases and 1 base respectively, with 12 bases between them. The CDR3 covers 15 residues. The CDR3 loop is CASSLTNTGSYEQYF. The CDR3 DNA follows: TGTGCCAGCAGCTTAACTAACACCGGATCCTACGAGCAGTACTTC.

This chain connects TRBV9 to TRBJ2-2, with D possibly TRBD1 on 6 matching bases. This CDR3 has 16 amino acids. The germline V gene encodes CDR1 SGDLS and CDR2 YYNGEE. V gave up 0 bases and J gave up 4 bases, with 13 bases separating them. Written as DNA, the CDR3 is TGTGCCAGCAGCGTAGGAGCGCGAGGGGGCACCGGGGAGCTGTTTTTT. Protein sequence: CASSVGARGGTGELFF.

The chain is built from TRBV7-6 and TRBJ1-1; D is possibly TRBD1 (6 bases). The CDR3 is 13 amino acids. Trimming cost V 4 bases and J 7 bases, with 13 bases left between them. Germline assignment: CDR1 SGHVS and CDR2 FNYEAQ. The CDR3 reads CASSSRDNDEAFF. CDR3 in DNA: TGTGCCAGCAGCTCCCGGGACAATGATGAAGCTTTCTTT.

The chain joins TRBV9 to TRBJ2-2; possible D gene TRBD1, 6 bases. Deletions cut 2 bases from V and 4 bases from J, with 12 bases between. Per the germline V gene, CDR1 is SGDLS and CDR2 is YYNGEE. This CDR3 is 15 amino acids long. The CDR3 nucleotides are TGTGCCAGCAGCGTGGTACAGGGCGGCACCGGGGAGCTGTTTTTT. Protein sequence: CASSVVQGGTGELFF.

As concerns this clone: Germline is not matched at one junction end, which may reflect a read error. V and J are TRBV10-3 and TRBJ1-2; D call uncertain. The CDR3 length is 10 residues. Germline V gene lookup returns CDR1 ENHRY and CDR2 SYGVKD. Here the CDR3 reads CAISGGVFAF. The CDR3 bases are TGTGCCATCAGTGGGGGAGTGTTCGCCTTC.

The chain uses TRBV28 and TRBJ1-5, with D perhaps matching TRBD1 (5 bases). CDR3 size: 14 residues. Looked up from germline, CDR1 is MDHEN and CDR2 is SYDVKM. Between the trimmed V and J ends, which lost 4 bases and 0 bases, there was a span of 7 bases. The CDR3 here is CASSYRYSNQPQHF. DNA for the CDR3: TGTGCCAGCAGTTACAGGTATAGCAATCAGCCCCAGCATTTT. Full variable domain (remainder filled in from reference TRBV28 and TRBJ1-5): DVKVTQSSRYLVKRTGEKVFLECVQDMDHENMFWYRQDPGLGLRLIYFSYDVKMKEKGDIPEGYSVSREKKERFSLILESASTNQTSMYLCASSYRYSNQPQHFGDGTRLSIL.

V and J are TRBV5-5 and TRBJ1-2; D gene ambiguous. The CDR3 is 14 amino acids. CDR1 SGHKS and CDR2 YYEKEE come from the germline V gene (reference sequence). Trimming stripped 5 bases from V and 4 bases from J, with 15 bases between. The chain's CDR3 is CASSSGPSTYGYTF. DNA of the CDR3: TGTGCCAGCAGTTCGGGTCCTTCAACCTATGGCTACACCTTC.

This sequence joins TRBV7-9 and TRBJ2-3; TRBD2 matches at 11 bases. The CDR3 extends over 17 amino acids. The germline V gene has CDR1 SEHNR and CDR2 FQNEAQ (reference sequence). V lost 8 bases and J lost 2; bases outside the gene matches: 12. CDR3 coding DNA: TGTGCCAGCTTTAGCGGGGGGGCGACGACGGCCACAGATACGCAGTATTTT. Amino acids: CASFSGGATTATDTQYF.

V usage is TRBV27 and J usage is TRBJ2-5, with D tentatively TRBD1 (6 bases). The germline CDR1 and CDR2 sequences are MNHEY and SMNVEV (reference sequence). Trimming pared 6 bases from V and 7 bases from J, leaving 12 bases between. The CDR3 runs 12 residues. The CDR3 loop reads CASRGGPGTQYF. DNA for the CDR3: TGTGCCAGCAGAGGGGGACCGGGGACCCAGTACTTC.

V gene TRBV7-8 combines with J gene TRBJ2-7; a weak D match, TRBD1 (6 bases). Trimming took off 4 bases at V and 3 bases at J, with 16 bases between the two ends. The germline V gene has CDR1 SGHVS and CDR2 FQNEAQ. There are 15 residues in the CDR3. CDR3 bases: TGTGCCAGCAGCTCGGAAGACAGGTTGGTCTACGAGCAGTACTTC. This translates into CASSSEDRLVYEQYF.

The chain employs TRBV4-1 and TRBJ1-1, with a weak D call TRBD1 (5 bases). The germline V and J ends were trimmed by 0 bases and 6 bases, with 11 bases remaining between them. Germline V CDR1 and CDR2: MGHRA, YSYEKL. This CDR3 region has 14 residues. The CDR3 region has the DNA TGCGCCAGCAGCCAAGAGGCGGGGGTGGCTGAAGCTTTCTTT. Its translation is CASSQEAGVAEAFF.

The rearrangement links TRBV5-1 to TRBJ2-7; tentatively, D is TRBD2 (6 bases). V lost 4 bases to trimming and J lost 2 bases, with 19 bases between them. Germline V gives CDR1 SGHRS, CDR2 YFSETQ. The CDR3 loop spans 16 amino acids. CDR3 protein: CASSVRPGTVTYEQYF. In DNA form, the CDR3 reads TGCGCCAGCAGCGTGCGCCCCGGGACTGTTACCTACGAGCAGTACTTC.

This chain connects TRBV5-1 to TRBJ2-7; tentatively, D is TRBD1 (5 bases). The CDR3 has 15 residues. Germline V gene lookup returns CDR1 SGHRS and CDR2 YFSETQ. V was clipped by 1 base and J by 2 bases, with 13 bases between them. The CDR3 DNA reads TGCGCCAGCAGCTTGATTCCGGACACGACCTACGAGCAGTACTTC. Translating it yields CASSLIPDTTYEQYF. The whole variable domain, remainder taken from reference TRBV5-1 and TRBJ2-7, is KAGVTQTPRYLIKTRGQQVTLSCSPISGHRSVSWYQQTPGQGLQFLFEYFSETQRNKGNFPGRFSGRQFSNSRSEMNVSTLELGDSALYLCASSLIPDTTYEQYFGPGTRLTVT.

The chain employs TRBV2 and TRBJ2-1; possible D gene TRBD1, 7 bases. The CDR3 loop spans 16 amino acids. Germline V gene sequence: CDR1 SNHLY, CDR2 FYNNEI. V dropped 0 bases and J dropped 8 bases, with 17 bases sitting between them. The CDR3 coding sequence is TGTGCCAGCAGTGAAGCGGCGAGCGGAGGGGGCGATGAGCAGTTCTTC. Translated, it gives CASSEAASGGGDEQFF.